Presented here are 6 T cell receptor beta chains from one specimen sequenced in a study of cytomegalovirus exposure and HLA in healthy donors. The repertoire was sequenced with immunoSEQ multiplex PCR; TCRdb's copy has only in-frame clones and lacks some. The repertoire holds around 60,000 clones, with 95% to 97% as singletons. Specimen: PBMCs. Receptors were obtained from a woman between 18 and 29 years old in good health and CMV-seronegative.

The chain links TRBV4-3 to TRBJ2-1; a weak D match, TRBD2 (6 bases). The CDR3 loop spans 16 amino acids. The V gene's germline CDR1 is LGHNA and CDR2 YSLEER. V was shortened by 0 bases and J by 7 bases, with 16 bases between the two germline ends. CDR3 DNA: TGCGCCAGCAGCCAAGAGGCGGGGTGGTTCAGGAATGAGCAGTTCTTC. Amino acids: CASSQEAGWFRNEQFF.

The chain carries TRBV4-2 and TRBJ1-3, with 8 positions matching TRBD1. The CDR3 contains 15 residues. With V trimmed by 4 bases and J by 3 bases, 5 bases remained unmatched. Per germline, CDR1 LGHNA and CDR2 YNFKEQ. DNA of the CDR3: TGTGCCAGCAGCCCAGGGGGCGGTGGTGGAAACACCATATATTTT. Protein sequence: CASSPGGGGGNTIYF.

The genes are TRBV6-1 and TRBJ1-5; D is ambiguous. V lost 2 bases and J 2 bases, leaving 10 bases between the germline ends. CDR1 and CDR2 (germline): MNHNS, SASEGT. The CDR3 covers 15 residues. The CDR3 DNA reads TGTGCCAGCAGTGAACTGAGGGTTGGCAATCAGCCCCAGCATTTT. Translation gives CASSELRVGNQPQHF.

This clone has a single count. This rearrangement joins TRBV10-3 to TRBJ2-3; D is undetermined. The CDR3 runs to 14 residues. The germline gives CDR1 ENHRY, CDR2 SYGVKD. Deletions cut 7 bases from V and 4 bases from J, with 15 bases between. CDR3 in DNA: TGTGCCATCACCAGTTTACCAGGTGCAGATACGCAGTATTTT. Amino acid sequence: CAITSLPGADTQYF.

V and J are TRBV28 and TRBJ2-5, with a tentative D call TRBD1 (5 bases). CDR3 length equals 16 residues. Trimming took off 5 bases at V and 5 bases at J, with 21 bases between the two ends. Germline V gene lookup returns CDR1 MDHEN and CDR2 SYDVKM. The CDR3 loop is CASSPLDTETWETQYF. DNA for the CDR3: TGTGCCAGCAGTCCCTTGGACACGGAAACCTGGGAGACCCAGTACTTC. Looking up the rest from reference TRBV28 and TRBJ2-5 gives the full variable domain: DVKVTQSSRYLVKRTGEKVFLECVQDMDHENMFWYRQDPGLGLRLIYFSYDVKMKEKGDIPEGYSVSREKKERFSLILESASTNQTSMYLCASSPLDTETWETQYFGPGTRLLVL.

This chain connects TRBV5-4 to TRBJ1-2; 10 nucleotides match TRBD1. This CDR3 region has 16 residues. The germline CDR1 and CDR2 sequences are SGHNT and YYREEE (reference sequence). The V and J ends lost 0 bases and 3 bases, in that order; junction bases with no gene match: 5. In DNA form, the CDR3 reads TGTGCCAGCAGCTTGGGGACAGGGGGTAGTGACTATGGCTACACCTTC. Protein product: CASSLGTGGSDYGYTF.